This T cell receptor beta chain derives from a study of technical replicates of blood from a few donors. Clones were sequenced by immunoSEQ multiplex PCR, and TCRdb holds only the in-frame ones, with some missing. The sample yields tens of thousands of clones, about 95% seen once. V lost 6 bases to trimming and J lost 5 bases, with 14 bases between them. The CDR3 contains 14 residues. Germline CDR1 SNHLY, CDR2 FYNNEI. Material: T cells isolated from PBMCs. The receptor's source is a human donor in good health. The chain recombines TRBV2 with TRBJ2-4; tentative D call: TRBD1 (6 bases). The CDR3 protein is CASRDSLGENIQYF. CDR3 DNA sequence: TGTGCCAGCAGGGACAGCCTAGGTGAAAACATTCAGTACTTC.